This T cell receptor beta chain was retrieved from a study of control samples from healthy donors and cancer patients. The table came from immunoSEQ multiplex PCR; TCRdb's copy has only in-frame clones and leaves some out. The sample includes 90,000 to 110,000 clones, around 88% seen only once; the top ten take about 16%. Germline V CDR1 and CDR2: MNHNS, SASEGT. The CDR3 contains 15 residues. The V end was cut by 3 bases, the J end by 2 bases, with 13 bases between. Sequencing used blood. V is TRBV6-1 and J is TRBJ2-5; TRBD1 is a possible D gene (5 bases). This clonotype originated in a woman in her fifties or sixties in good health. CDR3 amino acids: CASSEQGMRQETQYF. CDR3 bases: TGTGCCAGCAGTGAGCAGGGAATGCGGCAAGAGACCCAGTACTTC.